Following are 4 T cell receptor beta chains from one sample sequenced in a study of blood T cell repertoires in COVID-19. The protocol was immunoSEQ multiplex PCR, while the TCRdb copy is restricted to in-frame clones and leaves out a portion. Among roughly 410,000 clones, approximately 87% were seen once, and the ten largest hold over 2%. The specimen sequenced was peripheral blood. The source is a woman aged 60-75 years with COVID-19, enrolled during active disease.

This chain links TRBV2 with TRBJ2-7, with 8 bases aligning to TRBD1. V trimming: 6 bases; J trimming: 4 bases; junction bases outside the gene matches: 8. The CDR3 consists of 14 residues. Germline loops: CDR1 SNHLY, CDR2 FYNNEI. CDR3 sequence (DNA): TGTGCCAGCAGCCTAGGACAGGGACAATACGAGCAGTACTTC. This codes for CASSLGQGQYEQYF.

The chain employs TRBV6-5 and TRBJ1-5; D is unclear. Trimming removed 5 bases at V and 0 bases at J, with 11 bases between. From germline, CDR1 is MNHEY and CDR2 SVGAGI. The length of the CDR3 is 15 residues. The CDR3 spells CASSPHTNSNQPQHF. In DNA, the CDR3 is TGTGCCAGCAGTCCTCACACGAATAGCAATCAGCCCCAGCATTTT.

The chain carries TRBV5-4 and TRBJ2-1, with TRBD1 as a possible D gene (7 bases). Germline V lookup: CDR1 SGHNT, CDR2 YYREEE (reference sequence). V lost 0 bases and J lost 5, with 12 bases in between. This CDR3 is 15 amino acids long. The CDR3 here is CASSLAPGGNNEQFF. DNA of the CDR3: TGTGCCAGCAGCTTGGCGCCAGGGGGGAACAATGAGCAGTTCTTC.

The chain has TRBV5-1 and TRBJ2-7, with TRBD2 as a possible D gene (5 bases). The CDR3 has 16 amino acids. The V gene lost 4 bases and the J gene lost 0 bases, with 17 bases spanning the gap. Germline V gives CDR1 SGHRS, CDR2 YFSETQ. The CDR3 nucleotides read TGCGCCAGCAGCCCCGATGTAGCGATCTACTCCTACGAGCAGTACTTC. Its translation is CASSPDVAIYSYEQYF.